The sequence of this TCR beta chain was determined in a study of cytomegalovirus exposure and HLA in healthy donors. Overall study context: The same platform as the approximately 640 first-cohort repertoires was used for the 120 validation repertoires, a later analysis reported.

Germline V gene sequence: CDR1 SGHTA, CDR2 FQGNSA. V was clipped by 4 bases and J by 3 bases; unmatched bases: 5. This CDR3 region has 17 residues. The protocol was immunoSEQ multiplex PCR, while the TCRdb copy is restricted to in-frame clones and leaves out a portion. The sample has about 67,000 clones; around 94% are singletons. The TCR comes from a woman aged 18-29 years in good health and CMV-seronegative. The rearrangement joins TRBV7-2 to TRBJ2-2, with 13 bases matching TRBD2. What was sequenced was PBMCs. The CDR3 bases are TGTGCCAGCAGCTACACTAGCGGGGGGGCTTACACCGGGGAGCTGTTTTTT. It encodes CASSYTSGGAYTGELFF.